The 20 T cell receptor beta chains presented below share a single source sample, sequenced in a study of blood T cell repertoires in COVID-19. Produced via immunoSEQ multiplex PCR; TCRdb's table is partial and in-frame only. The sample has some 320,000 clones, roughly 90% seen once. Sequenced sample: PBMCs or T cells enriched from blood (not recorded which). Every receptor here comes from a man in his sixties who had recovered from COVID-19.

The CDR3 nucleotides read TGCGCCAGCAGCCCTGAAGTGGGGGGTAGCTATGAGCAGTTCTTC. Its protein is CASSPEVGGSYEQFF. The chain uses TRBV5-1 and TRBJ2-1; TRBD2 might be the D (6 bases). CDR1 SGHRS and CDR2 YFSETQ come from the germline V gene. The ends were cut back, 4 bases at V and 8 bases at J, with 19 bases in the middle. CDR3 size: 15 residues.

J is TRBJ2-1 and V is TRBV2, with D maybe TRBD2 (5 bases). Germline V gives CDR1 SNHLY, CDR2 FYNNEI. The CDR3 is 15 residues long. Trimming stripped 6 bases from V and 3 bases from J, with 15 bases between. CDR3 nucleotides: TGTGCCAGCAGGAAAGCCGGGATCCTCTACAATGAGCAGTTCTTC. This codes for CASRKAGILYNEQFF.

V usage is TRBV5-1 and J usage is TRBJ1-3, with D tentatively TRBD1 (5 bases). The germline V and J ends were trimmed by 4 bases and 0 bases, with 11 bases remaining between them. The germline V gene has CDR1 SGHRS and CDR2 YFSETQ. The CDR3 has 15 residues. The chain's CDR3 is CASSPRAGSGNTIYF. The CDR3 DNA follows: TGCGCCAGCAGCCCCAGGGCCGGCTCTGGAAACACCATATATTTT.

V gene TRBV2 combines with J gene TRBJ2-1, with D possibly matching TRBD1 (5 bases). V shed 3 bases and J shed 15 bases, with 21 bases lying between them. Germline assignment: CDR1 SNHLY and CDR2 FYNNEI. The CDR3 length is 14 residues. This CDR3 is CASSDTTTDSAGFF. In DNA form, the CDR3 reads TGTGCCAGCAGTGATACAACCACAGACAGTGCCGGGTTCTTC.

The chain couples TRBV4-3 to TRBJ1-2; no clear D gene. Germline CDR1 and CDR2: LGHNA and YSLEER. The CDR3 is 15 amino acids. The V and J ends lost 0 bases and 3 bases respectively, with 11 bases between them. The CDR3, as DNA: TGCGCCAGCAGCCAAGAATTCACCGGGTACTATGGCTACACCTTC. This sequence encodes CASSQEFTGYYGYTF.

This chain links TRBV18 with TRBJ1-1; 9 bases fit TRBD1. This CDR3 is built from 18 residues. The junction had 10 bases not matched to a gene; V was cut back by 1 base and J by 1 base. Germline V gene sequence: CDR1 KGHSH, CDR2 LQKENI. The CDR3 DNA follows: TGTGCCAGCTCACCACTCAACACGGGACAGGGTCGGAACACTGAAGCTTTCTTT. This encodes CASSPLNTGQGRNTEAFF.

This clone was detected only once. The chain uses TRBV29-1 and TRBJ1-1; possibly TRBD1 for D (6 bases). The germline V gene encodes CDR1 SQVTM and CDR2 ANQGSEA. V lost 5 bases and J lost 4, with 14 bases in between. The CDR3 has 13 residues. In nucleotides, the CDR3 is TGCAGCGTTCGGGGGGGCTCTAGCACTGAAGCTTTCTTT. This encodes CSVRGGSSTEAFF.

The rearrangement links TRBV9 to TRBJ1-5; no definite D call. CDR3 length equals 15 residues. The germline V and J ends were trimmed by 0 bases and 0 bases, with 7 bases remaining between them. Germline values: CDR1 SGDLS, CDR2 YYNGEE. DNA for the CDR3: TGTGCCAGCAGCGTAGACAGTAATAGCAATCAGCCCCAGCATTTT. Translation: CASSVDSNSNQPQHF.

The CDR3 loop is CASSRMTGVQVYGYTF. CDR3 nucleotide sequence: TGTGCCAGCTCCCGCATGACAGGGGTTCAGGTCTATGGCTACACCTTC. V gene TRBV18 combines with J gene TRBJ1-2; 8 nucleotides agree with TRBD1. The V segment lost 6 bases and the J segment 4 bases; nucleotides outside the gene matches: 13. Germline V gene lookup returns CDR1 KGHSH and CDR2 LQKENI. This CDR3 spans 16 amino acids.

The V call is TRBV10-3, the J call TRBJ2-7, with 12 bases aligning to TRBD1. This CDR3 has 16 residues. Germline CDR1 ENHRY, CDR2 SYGVKD. Trimming at V came to 0 bases and at J to 4 bases, leaving 4 bases not matched to a gene. CDR3 region: CAISESGTGGSYEQYF. In DNA, the CDR3 is TGTGCCATCAGTGAGTCGGGGACAGGGGGCTCGTACGAGCAGTACTTC.

V gene TRBV5-1 combines with J gene TRBJ2-2; maybe TRBD2 (6 bases). CDR1 SGHRS and CDR2 YFSETQ come from the germline V gene. V shed 1 base and J shed 3 bases, with 13 bases lying between them. This CDR3 has 16 residues. The CDR3 DNA sequence: TGCGCCAGCAGCTTGTTTGCCGGGGAGGACACCGGGGAGCTGTTTTTT. The encoded protein is CASSLFAGEDTGELFF.

The chain uses TRBV6-2 or TRBV6-3 and TRBJ1-2, with 9 bases lining up with TRBD1. Losses at the gene ends were 6 bases for V and 7 bases for J; bases not matched to a gene: 12. Germline-derived CDR1 and CDR2 are MNHEY and SVGEGT. The CDR3 has 15 amino acids. The CDR3, as DNA: TGTGCCAGCAGCCCCCCCCGGGACAGGGATGTTGGCTACACCTTC. Its protein product is CASSPPRDRDVGYTF.

CDR3 amino acids: CAISESGGRSTGELFF. CDR3 DNA sequence: TGTGCCATCAGTGAGTCGGGAGGGAGGAGCACCGGGGAGCTGTTTTTT. This chain connects TRBV10-3 to TRBJ2-2; 7 bases agree with TRBD2. J was trimmed by 4 bases and V by 0 bases; bases with no gene match: 5. The CDR3 has 16 amino acids. Looked up from germline, CDR1 is ENHRY and CDR2 is SYGVKD.

The chain uses TRBV5-6 and TRBJ2-1, with unresolved D. The CDR3 extends over 13 amino acids. The germline gives CDR1 SGHDT, CDR2 YYEEEE. The V end was cut by 3 bases, the J end by 3 bases, with 7 bases between. The CDR3 spells CASSSASYNEQFF. CDR3 coding DNA: TGTGCCAGCAGCTCGGCTAGCTACAATGAGCAGTTCTTC. The full variable domain, its missing parts supplied by reference TRBV5-6 and TRBJ2-1, is DAGVTQSPTHLIKTRGQQVTLRCSPKSGHDTVSWYQQALGQGPQFIFQYYEEEERQRGNFPDRFSGHQFPNYSSELNVNALLLGDSALYLCASSSASYNEQFFGPGTRLTVL.

The V call is TRBV18, the J call TRBJ2-1; tentative D call: TRBD1 (5 bases). The V gene lost 0 bases and the J gene lost 3 bases, with 18 bases spanning the gap. The germline CDR1 and CDR2 sequences are KGHSH and LQKENI. CDR3 size: 18 residues. CDR3 amino acids: CASSPPVGLGEYYNEQFF. The CDR3 DNA sequence: TGTGCCAGCTCACCACCGGTGGGGCTTGGGGAATACTACAATGAGCAGTTCTTC. Together with reference TRBV18 and TRBJ2-1, the CDR3 gives the full variable domain: NAGVMQNPRHLVRRRGQEARLRCSPMKGHSHVYWYRQLPEEGLKFMVYLQKENIIDESGMPKERFSAEFPKEGPSILRIQQVVRGDSAAYFCASSPPVGLGEYYNEQFFGPGTRLTVL.

This chain uses TRBV4-2 with TRBJ1-3; D gene unclear. The germline V gene encodes CDR1 LGHNA and CDR2 YNFKEQ. CDR3 length: 16 residues. V lost 1 base to trimming and J lost 1 base, with 11 bases between them. As DNA, the CDR3 is TGTGCCAGCAGCCAAGGGTCCGCGGGGTCTGGAAACACCATATATTTT. Protein product: CASSQGSAGSGNTIYF.

The rearrangement joins TRBV7-9 to TRBJ1-4, with 7 nucleotides matching TRBD1. V shed 1 base, J shed 14 bases, and the junction held 7 bases outside the gene matches. Germline V gene lookup returns CDR1 SEHNR and CDR2 FQNEAQ (reference sequence). The CDR3 spans 13 residues. In nucleotides, the CDR3 is TGTGCCAGCAGCTTAGGTCCGGGACAGCGGCTGTTTTTT. This sequence encodes CASSLGPGQRLFF.

The chain joins TRBV24-1 to TRBJ2-2; TRBD1 might be the D (8 bases). The CDR3 runs 14 residues. Germline V gene sequence: CDR1 KGHDR, CDR2 SFDVKD. V shed 9 bases and J shed 6 bases, with 16 bases lying between them. The CDR3 here is CATSGGAGAGELFF. In nucleotides, the CDR3 is TGTGCCACCTCAGGGGGCGCGGGAGCCGGGGAGCTGTTTTTT.

The V and J genes are TRBV27 and TRBJ2-5; 11 bases fit TRBD2. The CDR3 is made up of 16 amino acids. J lost 5 bases, V lost 3 bases, and 8 bases had no gene match. Germline CDR1 reads MNHEY; CDR2 reads SMNVEV (reference sequence). The DNA of the CDR3 is TGTGCCAGCAGTTTGGTAGCGGGGGGGGTTTGGGAGACCCAGTACTTC. It codes for CASSLVAGGVWETQYF.

The rearrangement joins TRBV11-3 to TRBJ2-1, with TRBD2 matching 9 bases. The CDR3 totals 16 residues. The V segment lost 4 bases and the J segment 4 bases; nucleotides outside the gene matches: 8. Looked up from germline, CDR1 is SGHNT and CDR2 is YENEEA. CDR3 region: CASSSATSGRYNEQFF. For the CDR3, the DNA is TGTGCCAGCAGCTCAGCCACTAGCGGGCGATACAATGAGCAGTTCTTC.